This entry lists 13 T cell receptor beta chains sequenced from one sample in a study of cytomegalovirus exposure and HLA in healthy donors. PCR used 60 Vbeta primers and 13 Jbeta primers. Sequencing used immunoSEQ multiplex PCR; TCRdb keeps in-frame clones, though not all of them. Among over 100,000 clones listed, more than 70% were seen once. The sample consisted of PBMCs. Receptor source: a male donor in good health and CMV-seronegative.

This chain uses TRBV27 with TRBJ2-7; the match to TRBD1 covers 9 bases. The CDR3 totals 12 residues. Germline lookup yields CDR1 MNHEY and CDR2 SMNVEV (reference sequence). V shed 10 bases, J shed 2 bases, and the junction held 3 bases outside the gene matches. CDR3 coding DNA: TGTGCCACGGGGACAGGGACCTACGAGCAGTACTTC. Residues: CATGTGTYEQYF.

The CDR3 protein is CASSLAGGEGEKLFF. CDR3 DNA: TGTGCCAGCAGCTTAGCGGGGGGGGAAGGCGAAAAACTGTTTTTT. The genes are TRBV7-9 and TRBJ1-4, with a tentative D call TRBD1 (5 bases). The CDR3 is made up of 15 amino acids. Looked up from germline, CDR1 is SEHNR and CDR2 is FQNEAQ (reference sequence). V was pared by 0 bases and J by 8 bases, with 13 bases between.

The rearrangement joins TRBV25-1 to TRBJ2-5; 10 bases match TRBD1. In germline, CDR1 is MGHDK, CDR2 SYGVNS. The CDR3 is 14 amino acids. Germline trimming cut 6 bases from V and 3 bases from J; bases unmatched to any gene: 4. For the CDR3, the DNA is TGTGCCAGCAGCGACAGGGGGCAGGAAGAGACCCAGTACTTC. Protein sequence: CASSDRGQEETQYF.

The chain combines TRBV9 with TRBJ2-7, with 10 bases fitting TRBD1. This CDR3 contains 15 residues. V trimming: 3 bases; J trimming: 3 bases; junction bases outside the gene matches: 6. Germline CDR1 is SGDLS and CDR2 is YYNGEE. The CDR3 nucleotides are TGTGCCAGCAGCGAGGGACAGGGGCTGAGCTACGAGCAGTACTTC. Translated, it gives CASSEGQGLSYEQYF.

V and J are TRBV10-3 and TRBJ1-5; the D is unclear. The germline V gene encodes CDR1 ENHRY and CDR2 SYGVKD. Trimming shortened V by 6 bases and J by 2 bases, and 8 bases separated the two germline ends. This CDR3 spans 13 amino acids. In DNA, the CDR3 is TGTGCCATCAGGGCAGAGGGCAATCAGCCCCAGCATTTT. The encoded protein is CAIRAEGNQPQHF.

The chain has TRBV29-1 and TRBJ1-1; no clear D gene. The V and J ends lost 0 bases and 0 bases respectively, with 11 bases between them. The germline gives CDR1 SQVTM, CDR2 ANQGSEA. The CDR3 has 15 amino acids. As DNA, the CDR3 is TGCAGCGTTGAAGATCCGAACAGCATGAACACTGAAGCTTTCTTT. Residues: CSVEDPNSMNTEAFF.

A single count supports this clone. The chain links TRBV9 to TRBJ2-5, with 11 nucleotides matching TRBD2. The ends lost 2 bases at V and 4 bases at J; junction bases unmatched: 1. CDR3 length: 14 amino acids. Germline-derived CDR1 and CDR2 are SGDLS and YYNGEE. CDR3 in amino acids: CASSVSGGVETQYF. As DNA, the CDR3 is TGTGCCAGCAGCGTTAGCGGGGGGGTAGAGACCCAGTACTTC. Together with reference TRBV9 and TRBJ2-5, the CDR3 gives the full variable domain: DSGVTQTPKHLITATGQRVTLRCSPRSGDLSVYWYQQSLDQGLQFLIQYYNGEERAKGNILERFSAQQFPDLHSELNLSSLELGDSALYFCASSVSGGVETQYFGPGTRLLVL.

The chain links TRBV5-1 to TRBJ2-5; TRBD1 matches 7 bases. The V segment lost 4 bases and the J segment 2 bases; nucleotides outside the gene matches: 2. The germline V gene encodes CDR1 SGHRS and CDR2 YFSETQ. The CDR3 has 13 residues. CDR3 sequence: CASSRDRQETQYF. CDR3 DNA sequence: TGCGCCAGCAGCCGGGACAGACAAGAGACCCAGTACTTC.

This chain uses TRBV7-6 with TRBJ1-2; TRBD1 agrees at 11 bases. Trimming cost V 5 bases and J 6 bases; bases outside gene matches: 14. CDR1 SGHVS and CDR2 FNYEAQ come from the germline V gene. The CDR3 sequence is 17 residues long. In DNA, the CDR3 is TGTGCCAGCAGCCCCGAGGCCTTGGGGACAGGGGGTCATGGCTACACCTTC. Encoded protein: CASSPEALGTGGHGYTF. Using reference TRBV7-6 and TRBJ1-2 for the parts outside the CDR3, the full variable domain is GAGVSQSPRYKVTKRGQDVALRCDPISGHVSLYWYRQALGQGPEFLTYFNYEAQQDKSGLPNDRFSAERPEGSISTLTIQRTEQRDSAMYRCASSPEALGTGGHGYTFGSGTRLTVV.

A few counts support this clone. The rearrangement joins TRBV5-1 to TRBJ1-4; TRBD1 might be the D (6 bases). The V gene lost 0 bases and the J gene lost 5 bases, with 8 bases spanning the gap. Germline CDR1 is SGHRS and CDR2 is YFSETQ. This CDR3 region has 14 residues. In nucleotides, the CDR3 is TGCGCCAGCAGCTTGGTTGGGGGCAATGAAAAACTGTTTTTT. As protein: CASSLVGGNEKLFF.

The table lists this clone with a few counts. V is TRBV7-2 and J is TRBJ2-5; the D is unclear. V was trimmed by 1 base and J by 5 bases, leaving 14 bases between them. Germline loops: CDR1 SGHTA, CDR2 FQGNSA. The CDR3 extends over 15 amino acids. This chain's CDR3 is CASSLVTRRVETQYF. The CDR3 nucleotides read TGTGCCAGCAGCTTAGTCACGCGACGGGTGGAGACCCAGTACTTC.

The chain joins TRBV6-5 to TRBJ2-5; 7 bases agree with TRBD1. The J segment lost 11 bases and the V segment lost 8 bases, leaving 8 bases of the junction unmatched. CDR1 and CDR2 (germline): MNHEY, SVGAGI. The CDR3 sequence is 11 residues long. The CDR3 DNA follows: TGTGCCAGCGCCAGGGGGTTAGAGCAGTACTTC. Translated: CASARGLEQYF.

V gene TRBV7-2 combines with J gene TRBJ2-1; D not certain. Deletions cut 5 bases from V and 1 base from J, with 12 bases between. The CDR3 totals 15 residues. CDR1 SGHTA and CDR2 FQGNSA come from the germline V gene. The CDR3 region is CASSTISSSYNEQFF. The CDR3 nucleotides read TGTGCCAGCAGCACGATTAGCAGTTCCTACAATGAGCAGTTCTTC.